Presented here are 20 T cell receptor beta chains from one specimen sequenced in a study of T-cell reconstitution after alpha-beta-depleted transplantation in children. TCRbeta library preparation incorporated unique molecular identifiers. TCRdb re-called the PCR reads through MiXCR, storing one row per CDR3 protein. Seen here are hundreds of thousands of distinct CDR3 sequences, over 9.5% observed once, and the top ten hold roughly 3.9%. The source material was PBMCs from the stem cell graft donor, sampled from the stem cell graft. The source is a human donor who donated a stem cell graft to a child with acute myeloid leukemia.

This clonotype occurred a few times. V and J are TRBV12-3 or TRBV12-4 and TRBJ2-3; 10 bases fit TRBD2. This CDR3 is built from 17 residues. V shed 3 bases, J shed 0 bases, and the junction held 6 bases outside the gene matches. The DNA of the CDR3 is TGTGCCAGCAGTTTTCCGAGACTAGCGGGTAGCACAGATACGCAGTATTTT. Translated, it gives CASSFPRLAGSTDTQYF.

The chain's CDR3 is CASTRGGKNEQYF. The CDR3 nucleotides read TGTGCCAGCACAAGGGGGGGGAAAAACGAGCAGTACTTC. The chain employs TRBV6-1 and TRBJ2-7; tentative D call: TRBD2 (7 bases). CDR3 size: 13 residues. V lost 7 bases and J lost 5, with 15 bases in between. CDR1 and CDR2 (germline): MNHNS, SASEGT.

The count of this clonotype is one. The gene calls are TRBV4-1 and TRBJ2-7; D may be TRBD2 (5 bases). The CDR3 extends over 12 amino acids. The germline CDR1 and CDR2 sequences are MGHRA and YSYEKL. Trimming took 4 bases from V and 6 from J, leaving 10 bases between them. CDR3 in DNA: TGCGCCAGCAGCCCTGGAGGAGGCGAGCAGTACGTC. Its translation: CASSPGGGEQYV.

This clonotype was detected ten times or more. The CDR3 sequence: CSVRVASETQYF. The CDR3 coding sequence is TGCAGCGTTCGTGTAGCGTCAGAGACCCAGTACTTC. The gene calls are TRBV29-1 and TRBJ2-5; D possibly corresponds to TRBD2 (5 bases). The CDR3 covers 12 residues. Trimming stripped 5 bases from V and 4 bases from J, with 11 bases between. Germline V gives CDR1 SQVTM, CDR2 ANQGSEA.

The chain recombines TRBV2 with TRBJ2-1, with TRBD2 matching over 11 bases. J lost 8 bases, V lost 1 base, and 7 bases had no gene match. This CDR3 has 16 amino acids. Germline CDR1 SNHLY, CDR2 FYNNEI. Here the CDR3 reads CASSEGLLAGEDEQFF. CDR3 sequence (DNA): TGTGCCAGCAGTGAAGGTCTACTAGCGGGAGAGGATGAGCAGTTCTTC.

This clonotype was seen only a few times. The chain joins TRBV6-5 to TRBJ2-6; 10 bases map to TRBD1. The J segment lost 1 base and the V segment lost 4 bases, leaving 4 bases of the junction unmatched. The CDR3 is 17 residues long. CDR1 and CDR2 (germline): MNHEY, SVGAGI. The CDR3 region is CASSSGTGESGANVLTF. CDR3 DNA: TGTGCCAGCAGTTCCGGGACAGGGGAGTCTGGGGCCAACGTCCTGACTTTC.

V and J are TRBV11-2 and TRBJ2-1; 8 nucleotides align to TRBD2. Germline V gene sequence: CDR1 SGHAT, CDR2 FQNNGV. Trimming cost V 5 bases and J 4 bases; bases outside gene matches: 13. There are 17 residues in the CDR3. The CDR3 spells CASSPGIGREGYNEQFF. The DNA of the CDR3 is TGTGCCAGCAGCCCGGGGATCGGGAGGGAGGGGTACAATGAGCAGTTCTTC.

This clonotype was observed a handful of times. V gene TRBV20-1 combines with J gene TRBJ1-2; 12 positions match TRBD1. The J segment lost 4 bases and the V segment lost 1 base, leaving 10 bases of the junction unmatched. The CDR3 totals 17 residues. In germline, CDR1 is DFQATT, CDR2 SNEGSKA (reference sequence). The CDR3 loop is CSARAPGQGALGYGYTF. For the CDR3, the DNA is TGCAGTGCTAGAGCTCCGGGACAGGGGGCGCTTGGCTATGGCTACACCTTC.

As to this clonotype: A single base separates this from a much larger clone, so it may be a read error. No conserved phenylalanine or tryptophan is present at the end of the CDR3, so a read error is the likely explanation. This rearrangement joins TRBV12-3 or TRBV12-4 to TRBJ1-1; 7 nucleotides match TRBD1. The J segment lost 2 bases and the V segment lost 3 bases, leaving 6 bases of the junction unmatched. This CDR3 spans 15 amino acids. CDR3 sequence (DNA): TGTGCCAGCAGTTTCAGGGGGGCTTTAAACACTGAAGCTTTCTCT. It is translated as CASSFRGALNTEAFS.

Turning to this clonotype: This may come from a read error, since a much larger clone is one base off. The chain has TRBV7-3 and TRBJ1-2, with D perhaps matching TRBD1 (6 bases). Deletions cut 5 bases from V and 7 bases from J, with 17 bases between. This CDR3 is built from 14 residues. Germline CDR1 reads SGHTA; CDR2 reads FQGTGA. The CDR3 nucleotides read TGTGCCAGCAGCCAACTCACACAGGGATCTGGCTACACCTTC. Protein product: CASSQLTQGSGYTF.

V and J are TRBV5-1 and TRBJ2-5; D ambiguous. The germline V and J ends were trimmed by 4 bases and 1 base, with 8 bases remaining between them. The CDR3 totals 13 residues. The germline V gene encodes CDR1 SGHRS and CDR2 YFSETQ. The CDR3 sequence is CASSTGGQETQYF. The CDR3 nucleotides are TGCGCCAGCAGCACTGGCGGCCAAGAGACCCAGTACTTC.

This clonotype turned up a few times. V and J are TRBV5-1 and TRBJ2-7; D may be TRBD2 (6 bases). The CDR3 contains 14 residues. Germline CDR1 SGHRS, CDR2 YFSETQ. Between the trimmed V and J ends, which lost 1 base and 0 bases, there was a span of 8 bases. CDR3 DNA: TGCGCCAGCAGCTTGACTAGCCTCTCCTACGAGCAGTACTTC. Its translation: CASSLTSLSYEQYF.

This clonotype turned up a few times. The chain employs TRBV11-2 and TRBJ2-2; 8 positions agree with TRBD1. Unmatched junction bases numbered 13, after V lost 4 bases and J lost 6 bases. This CDR3 is built from 17 residues. Germline V gives CDR1 SGHAT, CDR2 FQNNGV. Here the CDR3 DNA reads TGTGCCAGCAGCTCTACATTGACAGGGGAGATTCCCGGGGAGCTGTTTTTT. It yields the protein CASSSTLTGEIPGELFF.

The table lists this clonotype with many counts. The J gene is TRBJ2-1, the V gene TRBV7-2, with 12 nucleotides matching TRBD2. Germline CDR1 and CDR2: SGHTA and FQGNSA. J gave up 4 bases and V 5 bases, and 6 bases lay outside the gene matches. The CDR3 runs to 16 residues. Here the CDR3 DNA reads TGTGCCAGCAGCGCCCTAGCGGGAGGGGTGTACAATGAGCAGTTCTTC. Residues: CASSALAGGVYNEQFF.

The V call is TRBV20-1, the J call TRBJ2-3; 11 bases are a match to TRBD2. Looked up from germline, CDR1 is DFQATT and CDR2 is SNEGSKA (reference sequence). V shed 3 bases, J shed 2 bases, and the junction held 4 bases outside the gene matches. The CDR3 has 15 residues. As DNA, the CDR3 is TGCAGTGCTAGCCGACTAGCGGGGATCACAGATACGCAGTATTTT. Translated, it gives CSASRLAGITDTQYF.

In this sample, this clonotype turned up a few times. The chain is built from TRBV10-3 and TRBJ2-3; 11 bases are a match to TRBD2. The CDR3 runs 12 residues. V was clipped by 9 bases and J by 6 bases; unmatched bases: 2. Germline V gene data show CDR1 as ENHRY and CDR2 as SYGVKD. DNA for the CDR3: TGTGCCATTACTAGCGGGAGCGATACGCAGTATTTT. Amino acid sequence: CAITSGSDTQYF.

This clonotype has ten or more counts. The chain links TRBV20-1 to TRBJ1-5; the D is unclear. V lost 4 bases and J lost 4, with 8 bases in between. The germline V gene has CDR1 DFQATT and CDR2 SNEGSKA (reference sequence). This CDR3 is 12 amino acids long. The DNA for the CDR3 is TGCAGTGCTAATCGGCTTAATCAGCCCCAGCATTTT. Translated, it gives CSANRLNQPQHF.

This clonotype was found many times. This rearrangement joins TRBV12-3 or TRBV12-4 to TRBJ2-5, with 8 nucleotides matching TRBD2. With V trimmed by 5 bases and J by 3 bases, 8 bases remained unmatched. CDR3 length: 15 amino acids. The CDR3 reads CASSASGTREETQYF. The CDR3 nucleotides are TGTGCCAGCAGTGCCTCCGGGACTAGGGAAGAGACCCAGTACTTC.

V usage is TRBV12-3 or TRBV12-4 and J usage is TRBJ2-2; D remains ambiguous. This CDR3 region has 13 residues. V gave up 7 bases and J gave up 3 bases, with 9 bases separating them. The CDR3, as DNA: TGTGCCAGCACCTACGGTTACACCGGGGAGCTGTTTTTT. This gives the protein CASTYGYTGELFF.

The J gene is TRBJ2-5, the V gene TRBV12-3 or TRBV12-4; 7 bases match TRBD2. The ends lost 6 bases at V and 3 bases at J; junction bases unmatched: 10. This CDR3 contains 15 residues. The CDR3 loop reads CASRYQSGIEETQYF. In DNA, the CDR3 is TGTGCCAGCAGATATCAAAGCGGGATTGAAGAGACCCAGTACTTC.